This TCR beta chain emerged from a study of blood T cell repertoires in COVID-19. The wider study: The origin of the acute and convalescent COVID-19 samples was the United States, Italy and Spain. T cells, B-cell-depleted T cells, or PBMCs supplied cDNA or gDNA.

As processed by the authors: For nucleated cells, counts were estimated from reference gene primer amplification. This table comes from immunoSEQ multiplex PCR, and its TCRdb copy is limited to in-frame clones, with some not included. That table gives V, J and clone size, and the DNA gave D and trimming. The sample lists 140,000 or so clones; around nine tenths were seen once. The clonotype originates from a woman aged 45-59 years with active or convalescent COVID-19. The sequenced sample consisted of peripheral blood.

CDR3 sequence (DNA): TGTGCCAGCCTTTCTAGTGTGTCAGGGAAGCAGCCCCAGCATTTT. Translating gives CASLSSVSGKQPQHF. The chain couples TRBV28 to TRBJ1-5; TRBD1 might be the D (5 bases). Germline V gene data show CDR1 as MDHEN and CDR2 as SYDVKM. The V end lost 8 bases, the J end lost 7 bases, and 21 bases lay between the germline ends. CDR3 length equals 15 residues.